Each of the 12 T cell receptor beta chains below was sequenced from the same sample in a study of blood T cell repertoires in COVID-19. TCRdb's table, derived via immunoSEQ multiplex PCR, lists solely in-frame clones and lacks some. The sample has about 440,000 clones, around 88% seen once. Sequences were obtained from peripheral blood. These receptors all come from a woman between 45 and 60 years old with COVID-19, enrolled during active disease.

The rearrangement uses TRBV6-6 and TRBJ2-2, with D maybe TRBD1 (5 bases). Trimming cost V 2 bases and J 7 bases, with 11 bases left between them. Germline lookup yields CDR1 MNHNY and CDR2 SVGAGI (reference sequence). The CDR3 covers 14 residues. The CDR3 DNA reads TGTGCCAGCAGTTACGAAGGGGCTCACGGGGAGCTGTTTTTT. Translated: CASSYEGAHGELFF.

The J gene is TRBJ2-1, the V gene TRBV2, with D perhaps TRBD1 (5 bases). Germline CDR1 and CDR2: SNHLY and FYNNEI. The CDR3 extends over 13 amino acids. Trimming left V 4 bases short and J 5 bases short, with 9 bases between. CDR3 residues: CASSVETDNEQFF. The CDR3 bases are TGTGCCAGCAGTGTGGAGACAGACAATGAGCAGTTCTTC.

The chain recombines TRBV10-3 with TRBJ1-2, with TRBD1 as a possible D gene (5 bases). This CDR3 comprises 13 residues. The germline V gene has CDR1 ENHRY and CDR2 SYGVKD. Trimming left V 0 bases short and J 5 bases short, with 7 bases between. The DNA of the CDR3 is TGTGCCATCAGTGAGTCGACAGCTTATGGCTACACCTTC. Translating it yields CAISESTAYGYTF.

The chain is built from TRBV6-5 and TRBJ1-1; a possible D gene is TRBD1 (5 bases). With 0 bases removed from V and 4 bases from J, the gap between germline ends came to 15 bases. The CDR3 contains 16 residues. Germline V gives CDR1 MNHEY, CDR2 SVGAGI. The CDR3 nucleotides are TGTGCCAGCAGTTACTCACCCCGGGGGATTAGCACTGAAGCTTTCTTT. Amino acid sequence: CASSYSPRGISTEAFF.

The chain uses TRBV6-5 and TRBJ1-6, with a possible D match to TRBD1 (5 bases). The CDR3 is 14 amino acids. The ends were cut back, 8 bases at V and 6 bases at J, with 14 bases in the middle. Germline loops: CDR1 MNHEY, CDR2 SVGAGI. The CDR3 here is CASRAGGSNSPLHF. The CDR3, as DNA: TGTGCCAGCCGAGCGGGGGGAAGTAATTCACCCCTCCACTTT.

J is TRBJ1-2 and V is TRBV27; 10 positions match TRBD1. Germline V CDR1 and CDR2: MNHEY, SMNVEV (reference sequence). This CDR3 is built from 14 residues. The trim removed 3 bases at V and 8 bases at J, leaving 6 bases unmatched. The CDR3 loop reads CASSLGQGMWGYTF. For the CDR3, the DNA is TGTGCCAGCAGTTTGGGACAGGGGATGTGGGGCTACACCTTC.

This rearrangement joins TRBV9 to TRBJ2-2; 7 bases match TRBD1. V lost 3 bases and J lost 4; bases outside the gene matches: 12. CDR1 is SGDLS, CDR2 YYNGEE, per germline. CDR3 size: 17 residues. CDR3 protein: CASSAIRQGAATGELFF. CDR3 coding DNA: TGTGCCAGCAGCGCCATTCGACAGGGCGCTGCCACCGGGGAGCTGTTTTTT.

CDR3 loop: CATTLISGFEQYF. The CDR3 DNA reads as TGTGCCACCACCCTTATTTCGGGGTTTGAGCAGTACTTC. The chain couples TRBV2 to TRBJ2-7; possibly TRBD2 for D (5 bases). The CDR3 contains 13 residues. The V gene's germline CDR1 is SNHLY and CDR2 FYNNEI. V lost 10 bases, J lost 7 bases, and 20 bases lay in between.

The V gene is TRBV28, the J gene TRBJ1-1; 8 positions agree with TRBD1. Germline V gene lookup returns CDR1 MDHEN and CDR2 SYDVKM. There are 13 residues in the CDR3. J lost 11 bases, V lost 5 bases, and 10 bases had no gene match. CDR3 region: CASSLGMGQEAFF. The DNA for the CDR3 is TGTGCCAGCAGTCTTGGGATGGGACAGGAGGCTTTCTTT.

This chain connects TRBV6-2 or TRBV6-3 to TRBJ1-6; no firm D call. This CDR3 comprises 16 residues. Germline CDR1 MNHEY, CDR2 SVGEGT. V was cut by 0 bases and J by 5 bases, with 11 bases left in between. CDR3 loop: CASSYSSRMNNSPLHF. Here the CDR3 DNA reads TGTGCCAGCAGTTACTCATCCAGGATGAATAATTCACCCCTCCACTTT.

The chain links TRBV9 to TRBJ2-6; tentatively, D is TRBD2 (6 bases). This CDR3 is built from 17 residues. Trimming shortened V by 0 bases and J by 1 base, and 11 bases separated the two germline ends. Germline V lookup: CDR1 SGDLS, CDR2 YYNGEE. CDR3 in DNA: TGTGCCAGCAGCGTAGGGGCGGCGGGGTCTGGGGCCAACGTCCTGACTTTC. Its translation: CASSVGAAGSGANVLTF.

The V and J genes are TRBV28 and TRBJ2-1, with 11 bases lining up with TRBD2. Germline V gives CDR1 MDHEN, CDR2 SYDVKM. V was pared by 3 bases and J by 0 bases, with 1 base of the junction left unmatched. The CDR3 is 16 residues long. As DNA, the CDR3 is TGTGCCAGCAGTTTGACTAGCGGGGCCTCCTACAATGAGCAGTTCTTC. It specifies CASSLTSGASYNEQFF.